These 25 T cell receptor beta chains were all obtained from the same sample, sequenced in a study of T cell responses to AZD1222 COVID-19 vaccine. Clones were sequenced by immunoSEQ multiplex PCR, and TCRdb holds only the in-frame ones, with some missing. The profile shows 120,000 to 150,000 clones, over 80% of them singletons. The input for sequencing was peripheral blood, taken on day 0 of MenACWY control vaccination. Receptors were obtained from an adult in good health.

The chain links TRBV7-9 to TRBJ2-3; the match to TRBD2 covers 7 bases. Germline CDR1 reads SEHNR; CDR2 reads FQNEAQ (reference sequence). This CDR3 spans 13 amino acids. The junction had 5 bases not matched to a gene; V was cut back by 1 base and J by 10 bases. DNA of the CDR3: TGTGCCAGCAGCTTAGTGGGGGGAGGGCCGCAGTATTTT. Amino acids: CASSLVGGGPQYF.

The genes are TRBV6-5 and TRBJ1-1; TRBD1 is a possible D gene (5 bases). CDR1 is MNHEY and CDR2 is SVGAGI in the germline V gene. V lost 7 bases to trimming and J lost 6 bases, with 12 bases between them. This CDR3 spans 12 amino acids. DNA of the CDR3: TGTGCCAGCACCAACGGGGGGGCTGAAGCTTTCTTT. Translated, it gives CASTNGGAEAFF.

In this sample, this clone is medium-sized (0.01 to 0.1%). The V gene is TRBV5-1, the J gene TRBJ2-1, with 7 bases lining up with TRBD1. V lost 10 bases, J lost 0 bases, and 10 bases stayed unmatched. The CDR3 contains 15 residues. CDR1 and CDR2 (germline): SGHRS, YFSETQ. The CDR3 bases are TGCGCCTCAGGGTCAGGGGGTGACTCCTACAATGAGCAGTTCTTC. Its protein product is CASGSGGDSYNEQFF.

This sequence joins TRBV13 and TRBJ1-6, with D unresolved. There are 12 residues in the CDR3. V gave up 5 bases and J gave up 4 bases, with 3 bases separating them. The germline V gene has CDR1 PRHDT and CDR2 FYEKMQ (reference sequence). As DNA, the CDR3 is TGTGCCAGCAGCGCGTATAATTCACCCCTCCACTTT. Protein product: CASSAYNSPLHF.

CDR3 in DNA: TGTGCCAGCAGCGTAGGATACACTGGGGGGACCGGGGAGCTGTTTTTT. This gives the protein CASSVGYTGGTGELFF. The rearrangement joins TRBV9 to TRBJ2-2, with D maybe TRBD2 (6 bases). Germline-derived CDR1 and CDR2 are SGDLS and YYNGEE. This CDR3 comprises 16 residues. The V and J ends lost 0 bases and 5 bases respectively, with 14 bases between them.

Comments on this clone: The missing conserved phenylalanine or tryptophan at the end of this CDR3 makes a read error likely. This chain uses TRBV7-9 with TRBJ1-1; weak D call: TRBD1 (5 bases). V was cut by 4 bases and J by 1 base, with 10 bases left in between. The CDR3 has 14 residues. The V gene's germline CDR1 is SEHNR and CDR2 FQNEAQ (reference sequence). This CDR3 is CASSSREGNTEAFL. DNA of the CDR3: TGTGCCAGCAGCTCCAGGGAGGGGAACACTGAAGCTTTCCTT.

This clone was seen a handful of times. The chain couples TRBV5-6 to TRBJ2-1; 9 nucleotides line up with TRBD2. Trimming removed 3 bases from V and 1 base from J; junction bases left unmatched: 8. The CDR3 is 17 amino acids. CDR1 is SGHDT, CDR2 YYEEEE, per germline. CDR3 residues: CASSWFAGGPSYNEQFF. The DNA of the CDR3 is TGTGCCAGCAGCTGGTTTGCGGGAGGGCCGTCCTACAATGAGCAGTTCTTC.

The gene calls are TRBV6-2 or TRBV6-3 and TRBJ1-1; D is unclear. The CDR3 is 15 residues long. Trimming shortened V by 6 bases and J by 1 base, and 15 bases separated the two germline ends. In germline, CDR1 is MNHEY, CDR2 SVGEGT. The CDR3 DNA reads TGTGCCAGCAGGTACGGCGGAGCGCCGAACACTGAAGCTTTCTTT. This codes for CASRYGGAPNTEAFF.

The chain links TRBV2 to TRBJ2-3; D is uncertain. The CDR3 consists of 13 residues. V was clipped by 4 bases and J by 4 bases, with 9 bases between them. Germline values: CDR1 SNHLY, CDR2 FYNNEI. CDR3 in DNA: TGTGCCAGCAGTGGCGGTAGTCCAGATACGCAGTATTTT. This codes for CASSGGSPDTQYF. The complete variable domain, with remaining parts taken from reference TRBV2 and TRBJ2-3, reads EPEVTQTPSHQVTQMGQEVILRCVPISNHLYFYWYRQILGQKVEFLVSFYNNEISEKSEIFDDQFSVERPDGSNFTLKIRSTKLEDSAMYFCASSGGSPDTQYFGPGTRLTVL.

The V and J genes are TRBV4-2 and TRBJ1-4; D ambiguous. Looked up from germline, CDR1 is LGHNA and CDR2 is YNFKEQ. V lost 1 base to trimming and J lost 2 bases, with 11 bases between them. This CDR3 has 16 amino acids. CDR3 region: CASSQGPQRTNEKLFF. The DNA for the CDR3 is TGTGCCAGCAGCCAAGGTCCTCAGCGGACTAATGAAAAACTGTTTTTT.

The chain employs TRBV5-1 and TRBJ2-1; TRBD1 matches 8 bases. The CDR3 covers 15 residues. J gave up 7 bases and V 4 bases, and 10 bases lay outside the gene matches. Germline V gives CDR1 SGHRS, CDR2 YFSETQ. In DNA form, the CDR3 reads TGCGCCAGCAGCGTCGCACCAGGGGGCTTTAATGAGCAGTTCTTC. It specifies CASSVAPGGFNEQFF.

CDR3 in amino acids: CASSPSLLAPNTGELFF. The CDR3, as DNA: TGTGCCAGCAGCCCGTCTCTACTAGCTCCGAACACCGGGGAGCTGTTTTTT. The chain employs TRBV7-9 and TRBJ2-2; possibly TRBD2 for D (6 bases). Per germline, CDR1 SEHNR and CDR2 FQNEAQ (reference sequence). The CDR3 is made up of 17 amino acids. The V gene lost 5 bases and the J gene lost 0 bases, with 16 bases spanning the gap.

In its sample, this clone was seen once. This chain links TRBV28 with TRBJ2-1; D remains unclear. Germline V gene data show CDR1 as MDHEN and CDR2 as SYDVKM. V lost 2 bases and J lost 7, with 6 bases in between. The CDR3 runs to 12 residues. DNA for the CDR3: TGTGCCAGCAGTTTAATTAGGAATGAGCAGTTCTTC. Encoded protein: CASSLIRNEQFF.

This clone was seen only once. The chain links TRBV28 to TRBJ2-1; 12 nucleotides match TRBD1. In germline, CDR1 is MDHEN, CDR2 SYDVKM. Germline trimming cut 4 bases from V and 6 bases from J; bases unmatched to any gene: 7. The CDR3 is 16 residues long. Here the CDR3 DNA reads TGTGCCAGCAGTTCAACCGGGACAGGGGGCTTCAATGAGCAGTTCTTC. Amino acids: CASSSTGTGGFNEQFF.

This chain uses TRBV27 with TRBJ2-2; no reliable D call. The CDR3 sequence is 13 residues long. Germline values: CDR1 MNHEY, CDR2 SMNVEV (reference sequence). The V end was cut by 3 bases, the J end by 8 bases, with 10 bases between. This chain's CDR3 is CASSFLFEGELFF. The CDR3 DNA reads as TGTGCCAGCAGTTTCTTATTTGAGGGGGAGCTGTTTTTT.

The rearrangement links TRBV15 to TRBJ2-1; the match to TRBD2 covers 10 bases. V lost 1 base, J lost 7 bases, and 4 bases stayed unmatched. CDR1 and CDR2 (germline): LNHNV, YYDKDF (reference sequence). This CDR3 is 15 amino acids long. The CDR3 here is CATSRVAGGSNEQFF. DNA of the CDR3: TGTGCCACCAGCAGAGTAGCGGGAGGCTCTAATGAGCAGTTCTTC. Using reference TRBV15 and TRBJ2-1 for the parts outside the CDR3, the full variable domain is DAMVIQNPRYQVTQFGKPVTLSCSQTLNHNVMYWYQQKSSQAPKLLFHYYDKDFNNEADTPDNFQSRRPNTSFCFLDIRSPGLGDTAMYLCATSRVAGGSNEQFFGPGTRLTVL.

CDR3 sequence: CAWTPAYVTDTQYF. Here the CDR3 DNA reads TGTGCCTGGACCCCCGCTTATGTCACAGATACGCAGTATTTT. This rearrangement joins TRBV30 to TRBJ2-3; no firm D call. V was shortened by 4 bases and J by 2 bases, with 13 bases between the two germline ends. The germline V gene has CDR1 GTSNPN and CDR2 SVGIG (reference sequence). The length of the CDR3 is 14 residues.

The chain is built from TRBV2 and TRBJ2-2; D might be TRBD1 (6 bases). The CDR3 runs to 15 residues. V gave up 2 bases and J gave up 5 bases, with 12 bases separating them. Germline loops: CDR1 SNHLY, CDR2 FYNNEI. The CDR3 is CASSERGSNTGELFF. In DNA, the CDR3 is TGTGCCAGCAGTGAAAGGGGGAGTAATACCGGGGAGCTGTTTTTT.

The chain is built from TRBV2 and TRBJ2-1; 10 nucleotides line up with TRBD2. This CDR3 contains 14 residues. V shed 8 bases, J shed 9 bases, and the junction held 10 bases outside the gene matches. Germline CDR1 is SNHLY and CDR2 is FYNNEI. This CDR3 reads CASLPSGGRGEQFF. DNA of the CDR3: TGTGCCAGCTTGCCTAGCGGGGGCCGGGGTGAGCAGTTCTTC.

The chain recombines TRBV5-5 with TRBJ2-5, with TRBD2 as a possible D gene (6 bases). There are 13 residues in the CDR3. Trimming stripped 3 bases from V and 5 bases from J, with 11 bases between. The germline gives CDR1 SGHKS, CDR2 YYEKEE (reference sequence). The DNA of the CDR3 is TGTGCCAGCAGCTGGAGGGGCCAGGAGACCCAGTACTTC. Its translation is CASSWRGQETQYF.

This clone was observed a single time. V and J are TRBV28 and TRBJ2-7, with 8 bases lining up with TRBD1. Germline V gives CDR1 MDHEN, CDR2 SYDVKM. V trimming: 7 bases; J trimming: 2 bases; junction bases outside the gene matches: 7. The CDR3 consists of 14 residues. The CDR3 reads CASKESGGPYEQYF. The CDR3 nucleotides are TGTGCCAGCAAGGAGTCAGGGGGCCCCTACGAGCAGTACTTC. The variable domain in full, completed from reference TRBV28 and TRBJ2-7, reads DVKVTQSSRYLVKRTGEKVFLECVQDMDHENMFWYRQDPGLGLRLIYFSYDVKMKEKGDIPEGYSVSREKKERFSLILESASTNQTSMYLCASKESGGPYEQYFGPGTRLTVT.

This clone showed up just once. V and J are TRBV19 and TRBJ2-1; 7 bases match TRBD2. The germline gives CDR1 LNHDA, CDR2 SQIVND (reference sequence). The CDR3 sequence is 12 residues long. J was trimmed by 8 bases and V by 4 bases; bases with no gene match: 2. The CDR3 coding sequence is TGTGCCAGTAGTACCCTAGCGGATGAGCAGTTCTTC. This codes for CASSTLADEQFF.

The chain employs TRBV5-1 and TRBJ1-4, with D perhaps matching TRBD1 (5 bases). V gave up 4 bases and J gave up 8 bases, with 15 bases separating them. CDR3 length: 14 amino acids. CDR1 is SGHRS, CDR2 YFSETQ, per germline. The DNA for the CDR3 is TGCGCCAGCAGCCTAGGGACCCCCCGGGAAAAACTGTTTTTT. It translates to CASSLGTPREKLFF. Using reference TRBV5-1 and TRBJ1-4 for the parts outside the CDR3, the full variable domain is KAGVTQTPRYLIKTRGQQVTLSCSPISGHRSVSWYQQTPGQGLQFLFEYFSETQRNKGNFPGRFSGRQFSNSRSEMNVSTLELGDSALYLCASSLGTPREKLFFGSGTQLSVL.

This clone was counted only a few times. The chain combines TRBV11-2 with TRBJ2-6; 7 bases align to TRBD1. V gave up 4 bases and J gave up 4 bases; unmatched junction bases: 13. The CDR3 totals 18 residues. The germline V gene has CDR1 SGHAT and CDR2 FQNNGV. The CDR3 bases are TGTGCCAGCAGCTCAACGCCGAGGGGGCGCGACGGGGCCAACGTCCTGACTTTC. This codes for CASSSTPRGRDGANVLTF.

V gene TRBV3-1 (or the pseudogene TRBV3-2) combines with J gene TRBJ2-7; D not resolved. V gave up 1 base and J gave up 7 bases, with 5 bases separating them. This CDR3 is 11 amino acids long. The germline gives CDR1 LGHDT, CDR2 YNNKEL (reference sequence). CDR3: CASSQAGEQYF. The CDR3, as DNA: TGTGCCAGCAGCCAAGCTGGGGAGCAGTACTTC.